This T cell receptor (beta chain) was documented in a study of T cell repertoires in cytomegalovirus infection. Study summary: CMV epitopes used comprised recently identified HLA-C-restricted ones and well-studied HLA-B-restricted ones. Shared public TCR beta signatures pointed to both CMV infection and a matching HLA type. Overall study findings and caveats: Using cumulative public TCR beta family frequency, the authors identified those who carried CMV together with the relevant HLA. The ex vivo response was dominated by HLA-C-restricted CMV-specific TCR beta clonotypes.

TCRdb re-called the reads with MiXCR, one entry per CDR3 protein. There are approximately 1,000,000 distinct CDR3 sequences in the sample; approximately 30% occur only once, and under 15% lies in the top ten. The germline V gene has CDR1 MNHNY and CDR2 SVGAGI (reference sequence). CDR3 length: 14 amino acids. V trimming: 6 bases; J trimming: 3 bases; junction bases outside the gene matches: 4. This clonotype appeared a few times. Antigen specificity is unknown. The receptor was derived from a human donor in good health (CMV status not recorded). Some clones in this sample may be carry-over from other donors' samples. The source material was cultured CD8+ T cells from PBMCs, sampled from culture after CMV antigen stimulation. The chain uses TRBV6-6 and TRBJ1-5; TRBD1 matches at 8 bases. CDR3 coding DNA: TGTGCCAGCAGGGACAGGGCGATCAATCAGCCCCAGCATTTT. This gives the protein CASRDRAINQPQHF.